This T cell receptor (beta chain) was identified during a study of blood T cell repertoires in COVID-19. Across the whole study: Sites in the United States, Italy and Spain provided acute and convalescent COVID-19 samples. The analysed material was cDNA or gDNA that came from T cells, B-cell-depleted T cells, or PBMCs.

Germline V CDR1 and CDR2: SGHRS, YFSETQ. The CDR3 covers 14 residues. The V gene lost 1 base and the J gene lost 3 bases, with 11 bases spanning the gap. Assay used: immunoSEQ multiplex PCR; TCRdb lists only in-frame clones, some missing. The sample has fewer than 150,000 clones, 81% seen once. The specimen sequenced was peripheral blood. This receptor was obtained from a man aged 50 or older with acute or convalescent COVID-19. This sequence joins TRBV5-1 and TRBJ2-7, with D possibly matching TRBD2 (6 bases). The CDR3 DNA reads as TGCGCCAGCAGCTTGCAGGGACTGAACTACGAGCAGTACTTC. Its translation is CASSLQGLNYEQYF.